The entry that follows covers one T cell receptor beta chain sequence. Its antigen target is currently unknown. Base qualities are not provided; no much larger clone lies one nucleotide away. TCRbeta CDR3 regions were amplified from genomic DNA using the immunoSEQ Assay, a bias-controlled multiplex PCR. In the original analysis: Nucleated cell counts per sample were estimated from amplification of reference gene primers within the assay. Sequence reads were collapsed and filtered to measure the absolute abundance of every unique TCRbeta CDR3 rearrangement. For each sample, productive Simpson clonality was calculated by taking the square root of Simpson's diversity index across productive rearrangements. The clones in this table, taken by TCRdb from immuneACCESS, are in-frame only. Not every clone is retained; where verified, under half of the shortfall comes from an unresolved V gene, and the cause of the rest is unknown. V and J calls and clone size follow that table, whereas D and trimming were derived from the DNA. The sample table records 300,000 to 450,000 clones; approximately 90% of these occur just once. Of the sample, about 1.1% is held by the ten largest clones.

Including the terminal cysteine and phenylalanine, the CDR3 comprises 14 residues. Only CDR3 DNA remains: 42 bases, in frame from the first base. CDR1 SGHRS and CDR2 YFSETQ are derived from the germline V gene. Relative to germline, V is missing 4 bases and J is missing 8 bases, with 10 bases of the junction outside any gene match. The record originates from a study of blood T cell repertoires in COVID-19 (dated by TCRdb to 2018 to 2020). Looking at the study overall: The collaborator samples originated in the United States, Italy and Spain and spanned the acute and convalescent phases of COVID-19. Subjects who had been exposed to COVID-19, were actively infected with it, or had recovered from it provided the deeply sampled blood TCRbeta repertoires that made up the dataset. HLA class I and class II types, where available, came from metadata supplied by the sample provider rather than from assay-based typing. The samples were drawn from the first 160 participants of the ongoing ImmuneRACE study and from some 1,300 subjects provided by 6 global collaborators. The prospective study material was composed of cDNA or gDNA derived from T cells, B-cell-depleted T cells, or PBMCs. The sample metadata nearly always contained a de-identified subject ID, COVID-19 status, age in years and sex. The repertoires were made available in a free public database intended to serve as a resource for research on the immune response to SARS-CoV-2.

Participants in the prospective study were enrolled through a virtual design, were aged about 18 to 90 years, and lived in some 24 United States geographic areas. To assign participants to cohorts, the prospective study relied on clinical history that participants themselves reported in a screening survey and a study questionnaire. ImmuneRACE Cohort 3 recovered participants were defined by two consecutive negative NP/OP PCR tests, healthcare professional clearance, or symptom resolution. Each participant in the prospective study had whole blood, serum and a nasopharyngeal or oropharyngeal swab collected by mobile phlebotomists. Additional blood draws and questionnaires over an approximately 2-month period could optionally be provided by prospective study participants. Before DNA extraction, prospective study blood samples were shipped either frozen or at room temperature. Broad study findings and their caveats: The amount of clinical and demographic metadata varied by source and participant and was provided uncurated.

The chain was built from TRBV5-1 and TRBJ1-2; 8 nucleotides in the junction match TRBD1. The sample comprised PBMCs or T cells enriched from blood (not recorded which). This clonotype was sampled from a woman aged 18-29 years who had recovered from COVID-19. The nucleotides read TGCGCCAGCAGCCGCACCCTGGACAGGGACGGCTACACCTTC. Translated, it gives CASSRTLDRDGYTF.